The 20 T cell receptor beta chains presented below share a single source sample, sequenced in a study of blood T cells in healthy people across ages. Alongside a J-beta primer mix, a sample-barcoded 5' primer served in a second PCR lasting about 7 to 11 cycles. MiXCR was run by TCRdb on the 5' RACE reads, yielding one entry per CDR3 protein. There are roughly 800,000 distinct CDR3 sequences in the sample; roughly 64% occur only once, and 22% lies in the top ten. Sequencing was carried out using blood. These TCRs come from a man in his thirties or forties in good health.

V and J are TRBV5-1 and TRBJ2-2; TRBD2 matches 7 bases. Looked up from germline, CDR1 is SGHRS and CDR2 is YFSETQ. V lost 0 bases and J lost 5; bases outside the gene matches: 4. CDR3 length: 15 residues. DNA of the CDR3: TGCGCCAGCAGCTTGGGGGCTAGCGGTACCGGGGAGCTGTTTTTT. Translation gives CASSLGASGTGELFF.

The genes are TRBV9 and TRBJ2-6; no reliable D call. This CDR3 contains 15 residues. V dropped 4 bases and J dropped 0 bases, with 8 bases sitting between them. The germline V gene encodes CDR1 SGDLS and CDR2 YYNGEE. The CDR3 protein is CASSSHISGANVLTF. The CDR3 DNA reads as TGTGCCAGCAGCTCTCATATCTCTGGGGCCAACGTCCTGACTTTC.

The V and J genes are TRBV7-2 and TRBJ2-7; tentatively, D is TRBD2 (6 bases). The CDR3 is 15 amino acids. V lost 2 bases and J 3 bases, leaving 14 bases between the germline ends. Germline V gene data show CDR1 as SGHTA and CDR2 as FQGNSA. The CDR3 sequence is CASSLTPGVIYEQYF. The CDR3 coding sequence is TGTGCCAGCAGCTTAACGCCGGGAGTGATCTACGAGCAGTACTTC.

Notes on this clonotype: A read error may produce the germline difference seen at one junction end. The chain couples TRBV12-3 or TRBV12-4 to TRBJ2-5; 9 bases line up with TRBD2. CDR3 length: 15 residues. CDR3 nucleotides: TGTGCCTGCAGTTTAGGACTAGCGTACCAAGAGACCCAGTACTTC. This encodes CACSLGLAYQETQYF.

The chain links TRBV29-1 to TRBJ1-1; 9 bases map to TRBD1. Germline lookup yields CDR1 SQVTM and CDR2 ANQGSEA. Germline trimming cut 7 bases from V and 0 bases from J; bases unmatched to any gene: 3. This CDR3 comprises 13 residues. The CDR3 loop is CSAGQGLNTEAFF. The CDR3 DNA follows: TGCAGCGCCGGACAGGGGCTGAACACTGAAGCTTTCTTT.

This clonotype has a handful of counts. The CDR3 loop is CASSQAAGTPETQYF. The CDR3 bases are TGCGCCAGCAGCCAAGCCGCCGGGACGCCAGAGACCCAGTACTTC. The chain combines TRBV4-3 with TRBJ2-5; D is possibly TRBD1 or TRBD2 (5 bases each). V gave up 1 base and J gave up 4 bases, with 13 bases separating them. Germline V gene data show CDR1 as LGHNA and CDR2 as YSLEER. CDR3 length: 15 residues.

V gene TRBV4-3 combines with J gene TRBJ2-7, with 7 positions matching TRBD1. The CDR3 runs to 15 residues. V lost 3 bases to trimming and J lost 0 bases; unmatched junction nucleotides: 5. Germline-derived CDR1 and CDR2 are LGHNA and YSLEER. CDR3 sequence (DNA): TGCGCCAGCAGCCAGGATCGACAGGGCTCCTACGAGCAGTACTTC. As protein: CASSQDRQGSYEQYF.

This clonotype was observed a handful of times. The chain has TRBV7-2 and TRBJ2-7, with TRBD1 matching over 8 bases. Trimming cost V 6 bases and J 7 bases; bases outside gene matches: 17. The length of the CDR3 is 16 residues. Per the germline V gene, CDR1 is SGHTA and CDR2 is FQGNSA. This chain's CDR3 is CASSSRSGTGTGEQYF. As DNA, the CDR3 is TGTGCCAGCAGTTCACGATCCGGGACAGGAACCGGTGAGCAGTACTTC.

The chain links TRBV28 to TRBJ2-7; D is unresolved. Trimming shortened V by 1 base and J by 0 bases, and 7 bases separated the two germline ends. Germline assignment: CDR1 MDHEN and CDR2 SYDVKM. This CDR3 comprises 14 residues. The CDR3 reads CASSLSGFSYEQYF. CDR3 DNA: TGTGCCAGCAGTTTATCAGGCTTCTCCTACGAGCAGTACTTC.

This chain joins TRBV6-5 and TRBJ2-4; weak D call: TRBD1 (6 bases). The CDR3 is 12 residues long. Per germline, CDR1 MNHEY and CDR2 SVGAGI. V shed 5 bases and J shed 12 bases, with 14 bases lying between them. The CDR3 DNA follows: TGTGCCAGCAGTCCAACACAGGGCGATCAGTACTTC. This encodes CASSPTQGDQYF.

This clonotype has only a few counts. This may be a read error: a much more frequent sequence differs by one nucleotide. This sequence joins TRBV7-2 and TRBJ2-7, with D possibly TRBD1 on 5 matching bases. Germline V lookup: CDR1 SGHTA, CDR2 FQGNSA. This CDR3 is 14 amino acids long. Trimming removed 5 bases from V and 3 bases from J, with 14 bases in between. The CDR3 nucleotides read TGTGCCAGCAGCGTAAACAGGAGAAGCTACGAGCAGTACTTC. Its translation is CASSVNRRSYEQYF.

The CDR3 spells CASSEAPGPYNEQFF. The DNA for the CDR3 is TGTGCCAGCAGCGAAGCTCCGGGCCCCTACAATGAGCAGTTCTTC. The rearrangement links TRBV5-6 to TRBJ2-1; D gene unclear. The germline V and J ends were trimmed by 4 bases and 2 bases, with 13 bases remaining between them. There are 15 residues in the CDR3. The V gene's germline CDR1 is SGHDT and CDR2 YYEEEE.

The V gene is TRBV5-1, the J gene TRBJ2-7, with D tentatively TRBD1 (5 bases). Germline CDR1 reads SGHRS; CDR2 reads YFSETQ. Trimming cost V 4 bases and J 2 bases, with 16 bases left between them. This CDR3 is built from 15 residues. Written as DNA, the CDR3 is TGCGCCAGCAGCCGGGTAGGCCAGGGCGCCTACGAGCAGTACTTC. This codes for CASSRVGQGAYEQYF.

CDR3 amino acids: CASSEGLPTDTQYF. Written as DNA, the CDR3 is TGTGCCAGCAGCGAGGGACTCCCTACAGATACGCAGTATTTT. This chain joins TRBV7-2 and TRBJ2-3; D perhaps matches TRBD2 (6 bases). With 5 bases removed from V and 3 bases from J, the gap between germline ends came to 12 bases. The CDR3 runs to 14 residues. The germline V gene has CDR1 SGHTA and CDR2 FQGNSA.

The V gene is TRBV7-2, the J gene TRBJ1-2, with a possible D match to TRBD1 (6 bases). The CDR3 runs to 13 residues. V lost 6 bases and J 6 bases, leaving 14 bases between the germline ends. Germline V gene lookup returns CDR1 SGHTA and CDR2 FQGNSA. CDR3 sequence (DNA): TGTGCCAGCAGGTGGGGGGGCTCAGATGGCTACACCTTC. This sequence encodes CASRWGGSDGYTF.

This chain connects TRBV9 to TRBJ2-2; TRBD1 aligns across 10 bases. Germline V CDR1 and CDR2: SGDLS, YYNGEE. The CDR3 loop spans 15 amino acids. J gave up 3 bases and V 3 bases, and 2 bases lay outside the gene matches. The CDR3 DNA sequence: TGTGCCAGCAGCGCGGGACAGGGGCACACCGGGGAGCTGTTTTTT. Translated: CASSAGQGHTGELFF.

This clonotype has just a few counts. The V call is TRBV4-2, the J call TRBJ1-1; D is unresolved. Trimming removed 0 bases at V and 1 base at J, with 6 bases between. Germline V CDR1 and CDR2: LGHNA, YNFKEQ. CDR3 size: 14 residues. The CDR3 here is CASSQDSRNTEAFF. The CDR3 DNA follows: TGTGCCAGCAGCCAAGATAGTAGGAACACTGAAGCTTTCTTT.

The chain has TRBV29-1 and TRBJ1-5; unclear D gene. The CDR3 length is 14 residues. CDR1 is SQVTM, CDR2 ANQGSEA, per germline. Trimming left V 6 bases short and J 5 bases short, with 17 bases between. The CDR3 sequence: CSVADWAGDQPQHF. The CDR3, as DNA: TGCAGCGTGGCGGACTGGGCTGGTGATCAGCCCCAGCATTTT.

Only a few counts were recorded for this clonotype. This chain connects TRBV20-1 to TRBJ2-7; 10 bases fit TRBD2. Germline V gene sequence: CDR1 DFQATT, CDR2 SNEGSKA (reference sequence). The CDR3 extends over 18 amino acids. Trimming cost V 1 base and J 2 bases; bases outside gene matches: 14. CDR3 residues: CSARVKREGPGPTYEQYF. Here the CDR3 DNA reads TGCAGTGCTAGAGTTAAGCGGGAGGGGCCGGGCCCCACCTACGAGCAGTACTTC.

This clonotype was observed at least ten times. The chain has TRBV7-2 and TRBJ2-5; TRBD1 aligns across 7 bases. With V trimmed by 5 bases and J by 2 bases, 5 bases remained unmatched. This CDR3 has 14 amino acids. Germline V CDR1 and CDR2: SGHTA, FQGNSA. Here the CDR3 DNA reads TGTGCCAGCAGCACCCCGGGACAGCAAGAGACCCAGTACTTC. This translates into CASSTPGQQETQYF.